This TCR beta chain was recorded in a study of T-cell reconstitution after alpha-beta-depleted transplantation in children. Study-wide findings and caveats: Diversity of TCRbeta at day 60 was high in some patients, arising from surviving recipient T cells and thymic progenitors. Reports say that about two months after transplant, the alpha-beta T cells came out of several hundred graft clones that had expanded. From newly produced T cells came most of the T-cell counts and diversity one year after transplant.

Germline loops: CDR1 SQVTM, CDR2 ANQGSEA. CDR3 size: 14 residues. On this clonotype: Its specificity is not known. This may be a read error: a much more frequent sequence differs by one nucleotide.

The TCRbeta library incorporated unique molecular identifiers. MiXCR was run by TCRdb on the PCR reads, yielding one entry per CDR3 protein. The sample includes 140,000 to 150,000 distinct CDR3 sequences, around 8.8% of them seen just once. The TCR sequence derives from a female patient aged 2-10 years who had a stem cell transplant for congenital amegakaryocytic thrombocytopenia, so the T cells may come from the graft donor. The specimen comprised PBMCs, mostly from graft donor cells, sampled 180 days after TCRalphabeta/CD19-depleted stem cell transplant. This chain joins TRBV29-1 and TRBJ2-6; D might be TRBD1 (5 bases). The CDR3 DNA reads as TGCAGCGTAGGGGCCTCCTCTGGGGCCAACGGCCTGACTTTC. It yields the protein CSVGASSGANGLTF.